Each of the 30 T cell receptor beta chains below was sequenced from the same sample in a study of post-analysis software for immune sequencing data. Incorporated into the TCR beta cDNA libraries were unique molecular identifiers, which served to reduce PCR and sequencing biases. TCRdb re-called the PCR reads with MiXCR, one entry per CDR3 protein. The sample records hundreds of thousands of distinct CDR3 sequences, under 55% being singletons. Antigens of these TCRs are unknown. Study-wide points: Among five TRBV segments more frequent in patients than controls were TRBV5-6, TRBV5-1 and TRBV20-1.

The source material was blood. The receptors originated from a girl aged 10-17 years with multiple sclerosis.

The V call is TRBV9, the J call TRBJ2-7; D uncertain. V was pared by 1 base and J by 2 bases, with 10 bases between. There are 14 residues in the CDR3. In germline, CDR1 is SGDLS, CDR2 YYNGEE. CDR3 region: CASSVQGGPYEQYF. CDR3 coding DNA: TGTGCCAGCAGCGTACAAGGTGGGCCCTACGAGCAGTACTTC.

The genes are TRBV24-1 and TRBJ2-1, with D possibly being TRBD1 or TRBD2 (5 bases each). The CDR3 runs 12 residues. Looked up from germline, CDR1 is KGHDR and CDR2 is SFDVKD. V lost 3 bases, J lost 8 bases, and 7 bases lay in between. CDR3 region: CATSDLGDEQFF. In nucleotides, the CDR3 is TGTGCCACCAGTGATCTGGGGGATGAGCAGTTCTTC.

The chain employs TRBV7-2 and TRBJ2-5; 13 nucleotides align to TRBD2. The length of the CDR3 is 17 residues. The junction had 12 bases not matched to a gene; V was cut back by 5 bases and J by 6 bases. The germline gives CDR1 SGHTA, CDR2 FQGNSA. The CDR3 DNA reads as TGTGCCAGCAGCCCTGGGACTAGCGGGGTTAGAGGGCAGACCCAGTACTTC. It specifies CASSPGTSGVRGQTQYF.

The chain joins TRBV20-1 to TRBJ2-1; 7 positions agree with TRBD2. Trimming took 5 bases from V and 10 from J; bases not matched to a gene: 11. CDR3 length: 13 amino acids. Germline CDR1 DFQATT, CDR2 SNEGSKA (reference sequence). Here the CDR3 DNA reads TGCAGTGCTGGAGCGGGACGCTCGCGGGAGCAGTTCTTC. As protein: CSAGAGRSREQFF.

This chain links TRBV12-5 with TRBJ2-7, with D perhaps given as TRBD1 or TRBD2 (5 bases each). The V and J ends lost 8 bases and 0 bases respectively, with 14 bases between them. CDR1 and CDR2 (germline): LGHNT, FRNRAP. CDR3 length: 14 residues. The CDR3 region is CASSGTDLSYEQYF. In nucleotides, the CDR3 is TGTGCTAGTTCTGGGACGGACCTCTCCTACGAGCAGTACTTC. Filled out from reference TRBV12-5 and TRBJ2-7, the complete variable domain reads DARVTQTPRHKVTEMGQEVTMRCQPILGHNTVFWYRQTMMQGLELLAYFRNRAPLDDSGMPKDRFSAEMPDATLATLKIQPSEPRDSAVYFCASSGTDLSYEQYFGPGTRLTVT.

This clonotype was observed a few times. The CDR3 protein is CASSSGLAEYNEQYF. Here the CDR3 DNA reads TGCGCCAGCAGCTCCGGACTAGCGGAGTACAATGAGCAGTACTTC. The chain uses TRBV5-1 and TRBJ2-5; TRBD2 matches at 10 bases. The germline gives CDR1 SGHRS, CDR2 YFSETQ. The CDR3 has 15 residues. V lost 3 bases to trimming and J lost 11 bases; unmatched junction nucleotides: 13.

Here the CDR3 DNA reads TGCGCCAGCAGCGTTGACAGTCGGGTTCTCGATGAGCAGTTCTTC. It encodes CASSVDSRVLDEQFF. The rearrangement links TRBV5-1 to TRBJ2-1, with a weak D call TRBD1 (5 bases). Trimming removed 4 bases at V and 8 bases at J, with 19 bases between. Germline-derived CDR1 and CDR2 are SGHRS and YFSETQ. This CDR3 comprises 15 residues.

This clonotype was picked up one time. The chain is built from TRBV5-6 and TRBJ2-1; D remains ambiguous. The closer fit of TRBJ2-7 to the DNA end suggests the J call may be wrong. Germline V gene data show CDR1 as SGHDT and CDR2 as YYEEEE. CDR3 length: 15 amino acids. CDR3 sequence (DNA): TGTGCCAGCAGCTTGGTGCAGGACGGATACAATGAGCAGTACTTC. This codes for CASSLVQDGYNEQYF.

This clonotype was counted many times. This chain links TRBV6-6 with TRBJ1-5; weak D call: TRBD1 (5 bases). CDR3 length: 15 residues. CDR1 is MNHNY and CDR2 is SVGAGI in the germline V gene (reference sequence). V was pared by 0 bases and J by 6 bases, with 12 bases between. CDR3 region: CASSYSRAEGQPQHF. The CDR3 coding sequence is TGTGCCAGCAGTTACTCCAGGGCAGAGGGTCAGCCCCAGCATTTT.

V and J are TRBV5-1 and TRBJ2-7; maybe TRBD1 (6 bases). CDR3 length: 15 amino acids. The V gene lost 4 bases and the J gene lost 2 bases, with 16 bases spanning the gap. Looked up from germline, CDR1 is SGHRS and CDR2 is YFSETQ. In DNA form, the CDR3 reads TGCGCCAGCAGCCCCGGACAGCGTTGGGCCTACGAGCAGTACTTC. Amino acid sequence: CASSPGQRWAYEQYF.

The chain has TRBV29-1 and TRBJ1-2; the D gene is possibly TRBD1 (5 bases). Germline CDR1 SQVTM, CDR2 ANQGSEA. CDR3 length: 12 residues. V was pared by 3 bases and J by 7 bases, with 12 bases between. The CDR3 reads CSVDWQGRGYTF. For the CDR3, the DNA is TGCAGCGTTGATTGGCAGGGACGTGGCTACACCTTC.

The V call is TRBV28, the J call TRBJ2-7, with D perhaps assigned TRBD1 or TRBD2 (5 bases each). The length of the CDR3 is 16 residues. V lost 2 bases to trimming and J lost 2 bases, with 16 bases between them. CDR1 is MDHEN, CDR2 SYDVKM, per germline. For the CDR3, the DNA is TGTGCCAGCAGTTTACCCCCGGGGCAGGCAGCCTACGAGCAGTACTTC. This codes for CASSLPPGQAAYEQYF.

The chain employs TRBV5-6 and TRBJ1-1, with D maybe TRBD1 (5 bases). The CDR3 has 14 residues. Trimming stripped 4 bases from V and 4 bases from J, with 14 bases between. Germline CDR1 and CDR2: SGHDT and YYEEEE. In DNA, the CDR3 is TGTGCCAGCAGCGCCTTGGGACCTGGCACTGAAGCTTTCTTT. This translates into CASSALGPGTEAFF.

The CDR3 DNA reads TGTGCCAGCAGTGGAGGGGGGACGGATAACACTGAAGCTTTCTTT. Its translation is CASSGGGTDNTEAFF. The gene calls are TRBV2 and TRBJ1-1, with a weak D call TRBD1 (6 bases). CDR1 and CDR2 (germline): SNHLY, FYNNEI. Trimming took off 4 bases at V and 2 bases at J, with 14 bases between the two ends. The CDR3 totals 15 residues.

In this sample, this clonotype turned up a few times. The CDR3 reads CASSLLGGSRSDTQYF. CDR3 DNA sequence: TGTGCCAGCAGCCTGTTAGGAGGGAGTAGGTCAGATACGCAGTATTTT. The V gene is TRBV28, the J gene TRBJ2-3; D perhaps matches TRBD2 (6 bases). Deletions cut 6 bases from V and 4 bases from J, with 20 bases between. The V gene's germline CDR1 is MDHEN and CDR2 SYDVKM. The CDR3 has 16 residues. The entire variable domain, with the rest obtained from reference TRBV28 and TRBJ2-3, is as follows: DVKVTQSSRYLVKRTGEKVFLECVQDMDHENMFWYRQDPGLGLRLIYFSYDVKMKEKGDIPEGYSVSREKKERFSLILESASTNQTSMYLCASSLLGGSRSDTQYFGPGTRLTVL.

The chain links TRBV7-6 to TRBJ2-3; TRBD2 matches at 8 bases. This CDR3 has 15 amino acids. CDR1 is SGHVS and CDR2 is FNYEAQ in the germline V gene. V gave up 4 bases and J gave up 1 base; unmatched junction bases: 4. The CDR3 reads CASSYELAGTDTQYF. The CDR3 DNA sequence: TGTGCCAGCAGCTACGAACTAGCGGGCACAGATACGCAGTATTTT. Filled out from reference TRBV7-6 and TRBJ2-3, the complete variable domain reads GAGVSQSPRYKVTKRGQDVALRCDPISGHVSLYWYRQALGQGPEFLTYFNYEAQQDKSGLPNDRFSAERPEGSISTLTIQRTEQRDSAMYRCASSYELAGTDTQYFGPGTRLTVL.

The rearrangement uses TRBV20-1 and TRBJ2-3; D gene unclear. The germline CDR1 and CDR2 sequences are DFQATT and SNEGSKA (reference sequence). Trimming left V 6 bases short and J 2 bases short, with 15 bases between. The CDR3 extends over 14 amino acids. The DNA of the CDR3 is TGCAGTGCCAATCCCGGGCGGACCACAGATACGCAGTATTTT. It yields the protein CSANPGRTTDTQYF.

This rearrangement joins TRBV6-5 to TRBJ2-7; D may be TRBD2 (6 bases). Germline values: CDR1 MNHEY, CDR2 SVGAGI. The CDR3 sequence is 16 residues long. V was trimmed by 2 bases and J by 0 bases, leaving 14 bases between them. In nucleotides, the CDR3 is TGTGCCAGCAGTTACGGAGGGTCCCGCTTCTCCTACGAGCAGTACTTC. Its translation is CASSYGGSRFSYEQYF.

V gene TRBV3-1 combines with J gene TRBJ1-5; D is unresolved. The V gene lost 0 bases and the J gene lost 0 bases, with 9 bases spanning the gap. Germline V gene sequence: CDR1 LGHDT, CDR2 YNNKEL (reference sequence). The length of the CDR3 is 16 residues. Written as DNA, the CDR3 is TGTGCCAGCAGCCAAGAAATGGAATATAGCAATCAGCCCCAGCATTTT. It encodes CASSQEMEYSNQPQHF.

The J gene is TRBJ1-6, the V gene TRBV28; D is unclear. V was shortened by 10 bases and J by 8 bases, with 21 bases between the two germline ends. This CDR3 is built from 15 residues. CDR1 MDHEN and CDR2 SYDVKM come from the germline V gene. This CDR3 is CAILGSPGWDSPLHF. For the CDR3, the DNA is TGTGCCATCCTCGGGAGCCCCGGATGGGATTCACCCCTCCACTTT.

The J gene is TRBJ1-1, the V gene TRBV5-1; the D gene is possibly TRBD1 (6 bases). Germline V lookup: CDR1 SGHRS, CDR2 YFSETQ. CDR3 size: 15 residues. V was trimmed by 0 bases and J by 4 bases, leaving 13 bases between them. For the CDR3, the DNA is TGCGCCAGCAGCTTGGTGTCGGGGGCACGCACTGAAGCTTTCTTT. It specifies CASSLVSGARTEAFF.

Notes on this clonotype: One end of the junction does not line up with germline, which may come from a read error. The CDR3 bases are TGTGCCAGAAGTTACGTACAGGGGGCCAACTATGGCTACACCTTC. It codes for CARSYVQGANYGYTF. The chain combines TRBV6-2 or TRBV6-3 with TRBJ1-2, with 9 bases matching TRBD1. This CDR3 contains 15 residues. In germline, CDR1 is MNHEY, CDR2 SVGEGT.

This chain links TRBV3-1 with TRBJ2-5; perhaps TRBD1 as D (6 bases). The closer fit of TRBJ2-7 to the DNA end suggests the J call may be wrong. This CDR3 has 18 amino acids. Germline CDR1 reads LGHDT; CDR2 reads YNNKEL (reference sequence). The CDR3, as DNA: TGTGCCAGCAGCCAACCGCCCTACCCACAGGGCTCTACGGGCGAGCAGTACTTC. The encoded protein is CASSQPPYPQGSTGEQYF.

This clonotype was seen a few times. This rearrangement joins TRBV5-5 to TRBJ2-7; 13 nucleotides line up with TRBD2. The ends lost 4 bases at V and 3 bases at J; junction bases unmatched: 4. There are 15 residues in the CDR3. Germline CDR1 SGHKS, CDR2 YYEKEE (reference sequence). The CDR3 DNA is TGTGCCAGCAGCCGGGGACTAGCGGGATTCTACGAGCAGTACTTC. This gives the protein CASSRGLAGFYEQYF.

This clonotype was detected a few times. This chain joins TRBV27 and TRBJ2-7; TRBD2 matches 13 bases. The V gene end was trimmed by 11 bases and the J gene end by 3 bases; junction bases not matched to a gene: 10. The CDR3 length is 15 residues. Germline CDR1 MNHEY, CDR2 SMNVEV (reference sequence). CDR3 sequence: CAVRGTSGTRYEQYF. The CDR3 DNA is TGTGCCGTCCGGGGGACTAGCGGGACTCGCTACGAGCAGTACTTC.

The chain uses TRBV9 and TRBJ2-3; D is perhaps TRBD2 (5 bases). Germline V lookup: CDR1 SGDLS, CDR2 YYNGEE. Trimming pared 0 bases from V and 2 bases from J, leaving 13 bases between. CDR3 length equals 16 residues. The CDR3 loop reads CASSVGLQEATDTQYF. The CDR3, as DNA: TGTGCCAGCAGCGTAGGCCTTCAGGAGGCCACAGATACGCAGTATTTT.

CDR3 loop: CSLRIGDYNEQFF. In DNA form, the CDR3 reads TGCAGCCTAAGGATAGGGGACTACAATGAGCAGTTCTTC. This chain links TRBV29-1 with TRBJ2-1, with a tentative D call TRBD1 (5 bases). This CDR3 spans 13 amino acids. V lost 8 bases, J lost 3 bases, and 14 bases lay in between. Germline V gene sequence: CDR1 SQVTM, CDR2 ANQGSEA.

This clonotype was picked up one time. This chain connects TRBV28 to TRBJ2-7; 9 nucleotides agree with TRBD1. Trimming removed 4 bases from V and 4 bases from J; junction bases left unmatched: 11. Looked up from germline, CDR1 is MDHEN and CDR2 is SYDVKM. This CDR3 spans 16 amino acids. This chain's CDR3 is CASSSAGTGIGYEQYF. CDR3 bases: TGTGCCAGCAGTTCAGCCGGGACAGGGATTGGTTACGAGCAGTACTTC.

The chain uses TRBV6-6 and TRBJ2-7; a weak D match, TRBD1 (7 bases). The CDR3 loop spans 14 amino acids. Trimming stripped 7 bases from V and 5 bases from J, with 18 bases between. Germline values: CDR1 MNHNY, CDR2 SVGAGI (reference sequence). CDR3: CASKLTGTLDEQYF. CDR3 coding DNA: TGTGCCAGCAAGCTGACAGGGACTTTGGACGAGCAGTACTTC.

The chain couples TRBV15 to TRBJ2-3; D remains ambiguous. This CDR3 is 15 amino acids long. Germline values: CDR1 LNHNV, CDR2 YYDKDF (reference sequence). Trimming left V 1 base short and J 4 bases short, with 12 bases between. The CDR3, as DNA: TGTGCCACCAGCAGAGTCCAGGCTTGGGCAGATACGCAGTATTTT. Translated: CATSRVQAWADTQYF.